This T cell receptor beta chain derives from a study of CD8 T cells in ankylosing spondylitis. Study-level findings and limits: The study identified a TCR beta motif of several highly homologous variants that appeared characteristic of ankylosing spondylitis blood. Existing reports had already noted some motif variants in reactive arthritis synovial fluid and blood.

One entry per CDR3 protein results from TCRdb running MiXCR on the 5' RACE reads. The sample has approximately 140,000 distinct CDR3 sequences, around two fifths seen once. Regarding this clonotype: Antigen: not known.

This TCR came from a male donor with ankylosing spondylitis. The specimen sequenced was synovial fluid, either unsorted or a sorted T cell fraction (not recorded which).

DNA of the CDR3: TGTGCCAGTAGTAGCGGGGGTTATACTGAAGCTTTCTTT. Residues: CASSSGGYTEAFF. This chain uses TRBV19 with TRBJ1-1; perhaps TRBD1 as D (5 bases). Deletions cut 4 bases from V and 5 bases from J, with 11 bases between. Germline lookup yields CDR1 LNHDA and CDR2 SQIVND (reference sequence). The CDR3 has 13 amino acids.